A selection of T cell receptor beta chains follows, all from one sample in a study of response to subunit inactivated influenza vaccine. TCRdb independently ran MiXCR on the RT-PCR reads; one entry per CDR3 protein. This sample has 400,000 to 550,000 distinct CDR3 sequences, with less than 30% found just once. The material sequenced was CD4+ T cells sorted from PBMCs, taken 5 to 6 days after vaccination. Receptor source: a man aged 50 to 60 who received an inactivated influenza vaccine. Each CDR3 is given with its conserved first and last residue. Each record gives: J gene, V gene, clone size, CDR3 length, D gene, CDR3 protein, CDR3 DNA. The D gene is left open where the match is weak. Size is omitted from some rows. Given values are once, few, many or a class for expanded clones.

>TRBJ2-1|TRBV4-2|NA|17|NA
CASSQDGRDGSYNEQFF
TGTGCCAGCAGCCAAGATGGGCGGGATGGGTCCTACAATGAGCAGTTCTTC
>TRBJ2-7|TRBV28|few|15|TRBD2
CASSTTSESSYEQYF
TGTGCCAGCAGCACCACTAGCGAAAGCTCCTACGAGCAGTACTTC
>TRBJ2-7|TRBV28|NA|17|TRBD1
CASSLRGLATGSYEQYF
TGTGCCAGCAGTTTAAGGGGGCTAGCAACAGGGAGTTACGAGCAGTACTTC
>TRBJ2-1|TRBV12-3/TRBV12-4|NA|13|TRBD2
CASRLAGVVEQFF
TGTGCCAGCAGACTAGCGGGAGTAGTTGAGCAGTTCTTC
>TRBJ2-5|TRBV19|NA|15|TRBD2
CASSMGLAGGETQYF
TGTGCCAGTAGTATGGGGCTAGCGGGAGGAGAGACCCAGTACTTC
>TRBJ2-1|TRBV7-9|NA|17|NA
CASSLDTGYSSYNEQFF
TGTGCCAGCAGCTTAGATACAGGTTACAGCTCCTACAATGAGCAGTTCTTC
>TRBJ2-3|TRBV20-1|NA|15|NA
CSAREDEGGTDTQYF
TGCAGTGCTAGAGAAGATGAGGGGGGGACAGATACGCAGTATTTT
>TRBJ2-1|TRBV30|NA|13|NA
CAWGPSSYNEQFF
TGTGCCTGGGGTCCTTCCTCCTACAATGAGCAGTTCTTC
>TRBJ2-1|TRBV25-1|NA|16|TRBD2
CASSETASGRVHEQFF
TGTGCCAGCAGTGAAACTGCTAGCGGGAGGGTTCATGAGCAGTTCTTC
>TRBJ2-1|TRBV5-5|few|15|NA
CASSNNRVLNNEQFF
TGTGCCAGCAGCAATAACAGGGTATTGAACAATGAGCAGTTCTTC
>TRBJ2-7|TRBV20-1|NA|14|NA
CSALEGRVKYEQYF
TGCAGTGCCCTAGAGGGGAGAGTCAAATACGAGCAGTACTTC
>TRBJ1-3|TRBV10-3|NA|12|NA
CAISASGNTIYF
TGTGCCATCAGCGCTTCGGGAAACACCATATATTTT
>TRBJ2-7|TRBV12-3/TRBV12-4|few|15|NA
CASSLLGIGGYEQYF
TGTGCCAGCAGTTTGTTAGGGATAGGGGGCTACGAGCAGTACTTC
>TRBJ1-4|TRBV5-1|NA|14|NA
CASSLGTRAEKLFF
TGCGCCAGCAGCCTCGGGACACGGGCGGAGAAACTGTTTTTT
>TRBJ1-5|TRBV2|NA|13|NA
CASSEGFNQPQHF
TGTGCCAGCAGTGAGGGGTTCAATCAGCCCCAGCATTTT
>TRBJ2-3|TRBV6-1|once|15|NA
CASSTSGTISDTQYF
TGTGCCAGCAGTACCTCCGGGACAATCTCAGATACGCAGTATTTT
>TRBJ2-5|TRBV7-2|few|13|NA
CASSSIGWETQYF
TGTGCCAGCAGCTCCATAGGGTGGGAGACCCAGTACTTC
>TRBJ1-5|TRBV6-4|NA|17|NA
CASGKQGTLIHNQPQHF
TGTGCCAGCGGAAAGCAGGGGACCCTGATCCACAATCAGCCCCAGCATTTT
>TRBJ2-5|TRBV2|once|14|TRBD1
CASSEGTGSETQYF
TGTGCCAGCAGTGAGGGGACAGGGTCAGAGACCCAGTACTTC
>TRBJ2-6|TRBV11-1|NA|19|TRBD1
CASSLPGQGSHSGANVLTF
TGTGCCAGCAGCTTACCGGGACAGGGGAGCCACTCTGGGGCCAACGTCCTGACTTTC
>TRBJ1-2|TRBV2|NA|14|NA
CASSEAGRGYGYTF
TGTGCCAGCAGTGAAGCGGGCAGGGGCTATGGCTACACCTTC
>TRBJ1-1|TRBV12-3/TRBV12-4|few|15|NA
CASSFAGQRGTEAFF
TGTGCCAGCAGTTTTGCGGGTCAACGAGGGACTGAAGCTTTCTTT
>TRBJ2-7|TRBV20-1|few|16|NA
CSARVPGRPLSYEQYF
TGCAGTGCTAGGGTCCCCGGACGTCCGCTCTCCTACGAGCAGTACTTC
>TRBJ1-4|TRBV12-3/TRBV12-4|NA|14|TRBD1
CASRRDSYSEKLFF
TGTGCCAGCAGACGGGACAGCTACTCAGAAAAACTGTTTTTT
>TRBJ1-1|TRBV12-3/TRBV12-4|few|14|NA
CASSLSRRRTEAFF
TGTGCCAGCAGTTTAAGCAGGAGGAGGACTGAAGCTTTCTTT
>TRBJ2-7|TRBV2|NA|14|NA
CASNPRRGPYEQYF
TGTGCCAGCAACCCACGGAGGGGCCCCTACGAGCAGTACTTC
>TRBJ1-2|TRBV5-1|few|15|NA
CASSLEPEPNYGYTF
TGCGCCAGCAGCTTGGAGCCGGAACCGAACTATGGCTACACCTTC
>TRBJ2-5|TRBV20-1|NA|14|TRBD2
CSAGLAGRQETQYF
TGCAGTGCAGGGCTAGCGGGGCGCCAAGAGACCCAGTACTTC
>TRBJ1-5|TRBV2|few|16|NA
CASSTYDWYSNQPQHF
TGTGCCAGCAGTACTTACGATTGGTATAGCAATCAGCCCCAGCATTTT
>TRBJ2-7|TRBV28|few|14|TRBD2
CASSLTSGGYEQYF
TGTGCCAGCAGTTTGACTAGCGGGGGCTACGAGCAGTACTTC
>TRBJ2-1|TRBV7-2|NA|16|TRBD2
CASSLVGTSGHNEQFF
TGTGCCAGCAGCTTAGTAGGGACTAGCGGCCACAATGAGCAGTTCTTC
>TRBJ1-5|TRBV28|few|16|NA
CASIRQGGLGNQPQHF
TGTGCCAGCATTCGGCAGGGCGGATTAGGAAATCAGCCCCAGCATTTT
>TRBJ1-5|TRBV7-8|few|14|TRBD1
CASSFRAGGQPQHF
TGTGCCAGCAGCTTCCGGGCAGGGGGCCAGCCCCAGCATTTT
>TRBJ2-7|TRBV4-3|few|15|TRBD2
CASSQDTSGGYEQYF
TGCGCCAGCAGCCAAGATACTAGCGGGGGATACGAGCAGTACTTC
>TRBJ1-5|TRBV6-1|few|13|NA
CASSTGPYQPQHF
TGTGCCAGCAGTACGGGACCCTATCAGCCCCAGCATTTT
>TRBJ2-7|TRBV10-3|NA|15|TRBD2
CAIRSSRGGDYEQYF
TGTGCCATCAGGTCCTCAAGGGGAGGGGACTACGAGCAGTACTTC
>TRBJ2-2|TRBV11-2|few|15|NA
CASRRPDTNTGELFF
TGTGCCAGCAGACGACCGGACACGAACACCGGGGAGCTGTTTTTT
>TRBJ2-1|TRBV5-1|many|14|TRBD2
CASSAASGRDEQFF
TGCGCCAGCAGCGCCGCTAGCGGAAGGGATGAGCAGTTCTTC
>TRBJ2-1|TRBV5-5|few|17|TRBD2
CASSLDQRGGIYNEQFF
TGTGCCAGCAGCTTGGACCAGCGGGGAGGTATATACAATGAGCAGTTCTTC
>TRBJ2-7|TRBV29-1|many|14|NA
CSTSDSFSSYEQYF
TGCAGTACCAGTGACAGTTTTTCATCCTACGAGCAGTACTTC
>TRBJ1-6|TRBV6-6|once|13|NA
CASSGRDNSPLHF
TGTGCCAGCAGCGGACGGGACAATTCACCCCTCCACTTT
>TRBJ2-5|TRBV6-5|few|14|NA
CASSYGSGLETQYF
TGTGCCAGCAGTTACGGGTCTGGGTTGGAGACCCAGTACTTC
>TRBJ2-6|TRBV12-3/TRBV12-4|few|15|TRBD1
CASSVRQGGSNVLTF
TGTGCCAGCAGTGTCAGACAGGGTGGCTCCAACGTCCTGACTTTC
>TRBJ2-5|TRBV6-5|NA|11|NA
CATVGAGTQYF
TGTGCCACCGTGGGGGCAGGGACCCAGTACTTC
>TRBJ1-6|TRBV3-1|few|13|NA
CASSQVRDSPLHF
TGTGCCAGCAGCCAAGTGAGGGATTCACCCCTCCACTTT
>TRBJ2-2|TRBV7-3|few|18|NA
CASSLQSYKLLGTGELFF
TGTGCCAGCAGCTTACAAAGCTATAAGCTGCTGGGTACCGGGGAGCTGTTTTTT
>TRBJ2-3|TRBV6-2/TRBV6-3|NA|15|NA
CASRSPGRSGDTQYF
TGTGCCAGTCGGAGTCCGGGGCGCTCGGGAGATACGCAGTATTTT
>TRBJ2-1|TRBV5-1|few|17|TRBD2
CASSFKQRETIYNEQFF
TGCGCCAGCAGCTTCAAGCAGCGGGAGACGATCTACAATGAGCAGTTCTTC
>TRBJ2-1|TRBV11-2|NA|16|NA
CASSLGLYGGHNEQFF
TGTGCCAGCAGCTTAGGATTATATGGGGGGCACAATGAGCAGTTCTTC
>TRBJ1-6|TRBV20-1|few|15|TRBD1
CSAREGGTANSPLHF
TGCAGTGCTAGAGAGGGCGGGACAGCAAATTCACCCCTCCACTTT
>TRBJ2-7|TRBV7-2|few|13|TRBD2
CASSLGASGEQYF
TGTGCCAGCAGCTTAGGGGCTAGCGGAGAGCAGTACTTC
>TRBJ2-3|TRBV5-1|NA|14|NA
CASSLPDLTDTQYF
TGCGCCAGCAGCCTGCCGGACTTGACAGATACGCAGTATTTT
>TRBJ1-4|TRBV10-3|NA|13|NA
CAISASTVEKLFF
TGTGCCATCAGTGCTTCGACAGTTGAAAAACTGTTTTTT
>TRBJ2-1|TRBV7-9|NA|14|NA
CASSLAAIYNEQFF
TGTGCCAGCAGCTTAGCGGCAATCTACAATGAGCAGTTCTTC
>TRBJ2-5|TRBV29-1|NA|13|TRBD2
CSVPSGSRETQYF
TGCAGCGTTCCTAGCGGGAGTCGGGAGACCCAGTACTTC
>TRBJ2-7|TRBV29-1|few|13|NA
CSARLGAPYEQYF
TGCAGCGCCAGACTAGGGGCACCCTACGAGCAGTACTTC
>TRBJ1-2|TRBV6-5|NA|14|NA
CASSYSDPNYGYTF
TGTGCCAGCAGTTACTCAGATCCAAACTATGGCTACACCTTC
>TRBJ2-7|TRBV20-1|few|11|NA
CSASRTSEQYF
TGCAGTGCTTCCCGGACCTCCGAGCAGTACTTC